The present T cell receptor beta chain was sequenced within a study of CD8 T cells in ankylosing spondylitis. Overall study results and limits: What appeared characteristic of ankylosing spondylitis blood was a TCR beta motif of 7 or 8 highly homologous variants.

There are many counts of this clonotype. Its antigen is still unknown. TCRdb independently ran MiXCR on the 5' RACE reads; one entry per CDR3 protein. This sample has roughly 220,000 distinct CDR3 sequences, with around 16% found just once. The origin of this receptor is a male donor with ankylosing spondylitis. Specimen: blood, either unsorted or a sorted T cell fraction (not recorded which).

The chain's CDR3 is CASSQAVGTGELFF. CDR3 in DNA: TGCGCCAGCAGCCAAGCCGTAGGCACCGGGGAGCTGTTTTTT. The chain is built from TRBV4-1 and TRBJ2-2; no clear D gene. The germline V gene encodes CDR1 MGHRA and CDR2 YSYEKL. Trimming removed 1 base from V and 4 bases from J, with 7 bases in between. The CDR3 has 14 amino acids.